This T cell receptor beta chain is drawn from a study of CD8+ T cells in alopecia areata. Study-wide results and caveats: Mice showed clearer TCR sharing than patients did, a gap that was possibly HLA-related.

As for this clone: Its antigen is not identified.

TCR sequencing used cDNA made by reverse transcription of extracted RNA. Libraries were prepared by immunoSEQ multiplex PCR; TCRdb keeps only in-frame clonotypes and omits some of them. The sample lists some 200,000 clones; 58% were seen once. Treatment specified: oral pan-JAK inhibitor, 5-10 mg twice daily. Peripheral blood samples and lesional scalp punch biopsies were obtained from alopecia areata patients. Per germline, CDR1 SEHNR and CDR2 FQNEAQ (reference sequence). The CDR3 sequence is 14 residues long. Trimming took off 1 base at V and 1 base at J, with 5 bases between the two ends. Sequencing was performed on CD4+ T cells sorted from blood, taken at week 24, from a patient treated with tofacitinib. The chain uses TRBV7-9 and TRBJ2-1; D remains ambiguous. The TCR was taken from a human donor with alopecia areata. CDR3 region: CASSLDGSYNEQFF. The CDR3 DNA follows: TGTGCCAGCAGCTTAGACGGGTCCTACAATGAGCAGTTCTTC.